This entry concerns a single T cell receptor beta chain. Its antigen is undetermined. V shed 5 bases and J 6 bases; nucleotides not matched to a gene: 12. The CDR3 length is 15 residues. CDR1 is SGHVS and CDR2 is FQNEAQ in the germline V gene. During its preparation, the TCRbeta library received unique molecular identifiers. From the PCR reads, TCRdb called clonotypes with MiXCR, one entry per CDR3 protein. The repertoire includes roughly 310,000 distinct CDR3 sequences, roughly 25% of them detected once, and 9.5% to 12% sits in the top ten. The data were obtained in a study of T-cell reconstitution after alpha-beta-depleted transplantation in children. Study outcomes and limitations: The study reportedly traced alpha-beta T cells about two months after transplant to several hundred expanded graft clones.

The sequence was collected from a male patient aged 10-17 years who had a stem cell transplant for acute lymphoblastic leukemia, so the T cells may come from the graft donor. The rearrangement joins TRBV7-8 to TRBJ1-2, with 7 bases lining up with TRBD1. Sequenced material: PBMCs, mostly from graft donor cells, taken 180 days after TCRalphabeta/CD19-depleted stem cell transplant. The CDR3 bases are TGTGCCAGCAGCCCCCGGGACAGATATTCTCATGGCTACACCTTC. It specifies CASSPRDRYSHGYTF. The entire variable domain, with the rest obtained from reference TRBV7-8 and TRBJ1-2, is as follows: GAGVSQSPRYKVAKRGQDVALRCDPISGHVSLFWYQQALGQGPEFLTYFQNEAQLDKSGLPSDRFFAERPEGSVSTLKIQRTQQEDSAVYLCASSPRDRYSHGYTFGSGTRLTVV.